Listed below are T cell receptor beta chains from one sample, sequenced in a study of blood T cells in healthy people across ages. TCRdb redid the calling of the 5' RACE reads with MiXCR, one entry per CDR3 protein. The profile shows about a million distinct CDR3 sequences, more than 30% of them singletons. The sample comprised blood. The receptors stem from a man between 18 and 29 years old in good health. Both conserved end residues are part of each CDR3. The D gene is left open where the match is weak. Size is stated for part of the rows, as once, few or many counts, or as a class when the clone is expanded.

>TRBV29-1|TRBJ1-2|12|.|.
TGCAGCGTTGAAGATGGGGGTTATGGCTACACCTTC
CSVEDGGYGYTF
>TRBV25-1|TRBJ1-4|12|few|.
TGTGCCAGCAGGCAGGGATGGGAAAAACTGTTTTTT
CASRQGWEKLFF
>TRBV5-1|TRBJ2-1|13|.|.
TGCGCCAGCAGCGCAGGGTCGGGCGGTGAGCAGTTCTTC
CASSAGSGGEQFF
>TRBV12-3/TRBV12-4|TRBJ2-5|14|many|.
TGTGCCAGCAGTTCCACGGGACTTAAAGAGACCCAGTACTTC
CASSSTGLKETQYF
>TRBV12-3/TRBV12-4|TRBJ2-5|12|.|.
TGTGCCAGCAGTTCCCCGGGGCAGGCCCAGTACTTC
CASSSPGQAQYF
>TRBV27|TRBJ2-1|16|once|.
TGTGCCAGCAGTTCCGGGACAGGGAGCGGGAGCGATGAGCAGTTCTTC
CASSSGTGSGSDEQFF
>TRBV7-3|TRBJ2-1|13|.|TRBD1
TGTGCCAGCAGCTCCGACAGGGATCAAGAGCAGTTCTTC
CASSSDRDQEQFF
>TRBV18|TRBJ1-2|17|few|.
TGTGCCAGCTCACCACCAACGCGGACGGACGATAACTATGGCTACACCTTC
CASSPPTRTDDNYGYTF
>TRBV6-5|TRBJ2-7|16|many|.
TGTGCCAGCAGTTACTCTGGGGGGAGTATAAGCTACGAGCAGTACTTC
CASSYSGGSISYEQYF
>TRBV7-9|TRBJ1-1|15|few|.
TGTGCCAGCAGCTTAGGAAGGGCCTTGAACACTGAAGCTTTCTTT
CASSLGRALNTEAFF
>TRBV27|TRBJ2-1|14|.|.
TGTGTCAGCAGTCCACAGGGTTCCTACAATGAGCAGTTCTTC
CVSSPQGSYNEQFF
>TRBV7-2|TRBJ1-2|15|few|TRBD1
TGTGCCAGCAGCTTAGCGGAACAGGGGAGCTATGGCTACACCTTC
CASSLAEQGSYGYTF
>TRBV28|TRBJ1-1|14|once|.
TGTGCCAGCAGTTTTCTGAACAAGAACACTGAAGCTTTCTTT
CASSFLNKNTEAFF
>TRBV12-3/TRBV12-4|TRBJ1-2|15|few|.
TGTGCCAGCAGTTTGCTGGGGCAGGGTGTCTATGGCTACACCTTC
CASSLLGQGVYGYTF
>TRBV6-1|TRBJ1-2|19|once|TRBD1
TGTGCCAGCACTGTCACTGGGACAGGGGTATCATTGGCTAACTATGGCTACACCTTC
CASTVTGTGVSLANYGYTF
>TRBV6-2/TRBV6-3|TRBJ1-5|18|few|TRBD1
TGTGCCAGCAGTCATTTCTCGGGACAGCTGGCCTCCAATCAGCCCCAGCATTTT
CASSHFSGQLASNQPQHF
>TRBV20-1|TRBJ2-3|12|.|.
TGCAGTGCTAGAGTGACGGGGGCTGCGCAGTATTTT
CSARVTGAAQYF
>TRBV9|TRBJ2-7|17|.|.
TGTGCCAGCAGCGCCTATCAAACGGGAGACTCCTACAATGAGCAGTACTTC
CASSAYQTGDSYNEQYF
>TRBV12-5|TRBJ2-1|13|few|.
TGTGCTAGTGGTTTGGTGCATCAAGATGAGCAGTTCTTC
CASGLVHQDEQFF
>TRBV7-3|TRBJ2-1|14|.|.
TGTGCCAGCAGCTTACTACAGGGATACAATGAGCAGTTCTTC
CASSLLQGYNEQFF
>TRBV2|TRBJ1-2|13|.|.
TGTGCCAGCAGTGAACAGGGACACTATGGCTACACCTTC
CASSEQGHYGYTF
>TRBV7-6|TRBJ1-1|17|.|.
TGTGCCAGCAGCTTAGTTAGTGGGGGGGGCATGAACACTGAAGCTTTCTTT
CASSLVSGGGMNTEAFF
>TRBV11-2|TRBJ2-5|16|few|TRBD2
TGTGCCAGCGGCGAATCCGGGACTAGTGATCAAGAGACCCAGTACTTC
CASGESGTSDQETQYF
>TRBV5-5|TRBJ2-1|13|few|.
TGTGCCAGCAGCTGTTCTGCAGGCAATGAGCAGTTCTTC
CASSCSAGNEQFF
>TRBV6-6|TRBJ1-6|11|few|.
TGTGCCAGCGGGAATAATTCACCCCTCCACTTT
CASGNNSPLHF
>TRBV20-1|TRBJ1-3|15|.|TRBD1
TGCAGTGCTAGCAGACAGGGAGGGCGTCGAAACACCATATATTTT
CSASRQGGRRNTIYF
>TRBV7-2|TRBJ1-2|20|.|TRBD1
TGTGCCAGCAGCTTATTCGTTCCCGGGACAGGGGTTTTGTTGGACTATGGCTACACCTTC
CASSLFVPGTGVLLDYGYTF
>TRBV5-1|TRBJ1-4|16|few|TRBD1
TGCGCCAGCAGCTCAACCGGGACAGGGATAAATGAAAAACTGTTTTTT
CASSSTGTGINEKLFF
>TRBV2|TRBJ2-6|15|.|.
TGTGCCAGCAGTGAAGAGGGGACTGGGGCCAACGTCCTGACTTTC
CASSEEGTGANVLTF
>TRBV4-3|TRBJ2-7|15|few|.
TGCGCCAGCAGCCAAGGGCGCCAGCTCTCCTACGAGCAGTACTTC
CASSQGRQLSYEQYF
>TRBV5-1|TRBJ2-5|15|few|.
TGCGCCAGCAGCTTGGTGGACAGAACCCAAGAGACCCAGTACTTC
CASSLVDRTQETQYF
>TRBV9|TRBJ1-1|13|.|.
TGTGCCAGCAGCAGGGAGGGTGGGGCTGAAGCTTTCTTT
CASSREGGAEAFF
>TRBV12-3/TRBV12-4|TRBJ2-1|15|.|TRBD2
TGTGCCAGCGGGACTAGCGGGGGGTTTGGGAATGAGCAGTTCTTC
CASGTSGGFGNEQFF
>TRBV7-2|TRBJ2-1|12|.|.
TGTGCCAGCAGCCCCCTGGTGAATAAGCAGTTCTTC
CASSPLVNKQFF
>TRBV5-1|TRBJ2-3|14|.|.
TGCGCCAGCAGCGCTGAGACTAGTCTGAATACGCAGTATTTT
CASSAETSLNTQYF
>TRBV7-2|TRBJ1-6|13|few|.
TGTGCCATCAAGCGACATGATGAATCACCCCTCCACTTT
CAIKRHDESPLHF
>TRBV20-1|TRBJ2-1|12|.|.
TGCAGTGCTAGTGGGCGCGTCAGTGAGCAGTTCTTC
CSASGRVSEQFF
>TRBV3-1|TRBJ2-4|18|.|TRBD2
TGTGCCAGCAGCCAAACTAGCGGGGCCTCTCTCGGCAAAAACATTCAGTACTTC
CASSQTSGASLGKNIQYF
>TRBV2|TRBJ1-6|13|.|.
TGTGCCAGCATCGGGGCAGTAAATTCACCCCCCCACTTT
CASIGAVNSPPHF
>TRBV5-1|TRBJ2-3|14|few|.
TGCGCCAGCAGCTTGGACGGGCCCACAGATACGCAGTATTTT
CASSLDGPTDTQYF
>TRBV27|TRBJ2-1|15|few|.
TGTGCCAGCACTTACTCGGACAGTCCTTACAATGAGCAGTTCTTC
CASTYSDSPYNEQFF
>TRBV2|TRBJ1-2|16|few|TRBD1
TGTGCCAGCAGTGAAGGGACAGGGGGCTCTGGGTATGGCTACACCTTC
CASSEGTGGSGYGYTF
>TRBV6-5|TRBJ2-2|13|.|.
TGTGCCAGCAGCCGCGGATCGGACCGGGAGCTGTTTTTT
CASSRGSDRELFF
>TRBV7-3|TRBJ1-3|13|.|.
TGTGCCAGCAGTTCAGGGGTGGGAAACACCATATATTTT
CASSSGVGNTIYF
>TRBV10-3|TRBJ2-2|15|.|TRBD1
TGTGCCATCAGTCACGACAGGGGCGGCACCGGGGAGCTGTTTTTT
CAISHDRGGTGELFF